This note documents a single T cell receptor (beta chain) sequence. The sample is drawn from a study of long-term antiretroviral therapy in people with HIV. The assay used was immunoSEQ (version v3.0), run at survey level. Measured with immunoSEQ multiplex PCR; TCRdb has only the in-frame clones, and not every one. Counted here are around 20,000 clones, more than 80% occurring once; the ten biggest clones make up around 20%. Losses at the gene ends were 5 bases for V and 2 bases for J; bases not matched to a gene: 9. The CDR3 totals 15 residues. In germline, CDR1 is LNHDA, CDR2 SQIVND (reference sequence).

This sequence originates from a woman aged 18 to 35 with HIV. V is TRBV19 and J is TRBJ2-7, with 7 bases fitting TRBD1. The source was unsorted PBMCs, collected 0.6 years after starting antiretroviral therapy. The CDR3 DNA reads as TGTGCCAGTAGTCCCTCCGGGACAGTTACCTACGAGCAGTACTTC. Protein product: CASSPSGTVTYEQYF.